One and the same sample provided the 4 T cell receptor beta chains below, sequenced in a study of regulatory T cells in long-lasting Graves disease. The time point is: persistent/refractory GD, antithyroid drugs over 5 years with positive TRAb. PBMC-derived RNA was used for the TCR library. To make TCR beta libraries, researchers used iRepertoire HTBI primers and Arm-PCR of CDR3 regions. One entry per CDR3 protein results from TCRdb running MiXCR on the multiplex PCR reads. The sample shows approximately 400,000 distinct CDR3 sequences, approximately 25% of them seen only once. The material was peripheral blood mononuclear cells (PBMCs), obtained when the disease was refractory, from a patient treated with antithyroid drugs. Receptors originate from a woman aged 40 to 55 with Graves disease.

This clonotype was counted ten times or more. In DNA, the CDR3 is TGTGCCAGCAGGCGACAGGGCTCCCCCTATGGCTACACCTTC. It encodes CASRRQGSPYGYTF. The chain employs TRBV28 and TRBJ1-2, with 7 bases that match TRBD1. CDR1 and CDR2 (germline): MDHEN, SYDVKM. This CDR3 region has 14 residues. V gave up 6 bases and J gave up 4 bases; unmatched junction bases: 8.

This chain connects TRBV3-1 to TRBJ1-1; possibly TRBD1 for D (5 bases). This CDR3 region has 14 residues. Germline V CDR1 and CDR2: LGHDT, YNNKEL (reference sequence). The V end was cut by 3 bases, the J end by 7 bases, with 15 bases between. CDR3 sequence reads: CASSHPLAGNEAFF. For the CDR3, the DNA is TGTGCCAGCAGCCATCCCCTTGCAGGGAATGAAGCTTTCTTT.

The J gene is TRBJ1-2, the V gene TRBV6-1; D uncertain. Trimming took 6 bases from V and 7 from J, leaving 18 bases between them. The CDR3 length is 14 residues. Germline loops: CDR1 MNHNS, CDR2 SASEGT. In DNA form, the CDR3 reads TGTGCCAGCAGCTCTCCCACACTATTCGGTGGCTACACCTTC. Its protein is CASSSPTLFGGYTF.

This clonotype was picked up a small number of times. This CDR3 reads CASSVTGYLGTEAFF. CDR3 nucleotides: TGTGCCAGCAGCGTGACAGGGTATTTAGGGACTGAAGCTTTCTTT. This chain joins TRBV5-5 and TRBJ1-1, with 7 bases lining up with TRBD1. V lost 4 bases, J lost 5 bases, and 11 bases stayed unmatched. Germline CDR1 is SGHKS and CDR2 is YYEKEE (reference sequence). The CDR3 loop spans 15 amino acids.